This T cell receptor (beta chain) was sequenced in a study of Graves' ophthalmopathy and Graves' hyperthyroidism. CDR1 MNHEY and CDR2 SVGAGI come from the germline V gene. Deletions cut 4 bases from V and 2 bases from J, with 11 bases between. The CDR3 consists of 14 residues. TCR beta CDR3 regions were amplified from RNA transcripts. HTBI primers were employed in first-round RT-PCR, then a second-round multiplex PCR followed. One entry per CDR3 protein, called by TCRdb with MiXCR from the multiplex PCR reads. The table shows approximately 480,000 distinct CDR3 sequences, with roughly 14% occurring only once. This clonotype appeared a few times.

This TCR came from a woman aged 25-40 years with Graves' ophthalmopathy. The chain carries TRBV6-5 and TRBJ1-2, with D tentatively TRBD1 (5 bases). The material sequenced was blood. The CDR3: CASSSHRGNYGYTF. CDR3 nucleotides: TGTGCCAGCAGTTCCCATCGGGGGAACTATGGCTACACCTTC.